This note documents a single T cell receptor beta chain sequence. Its target is not known. This entry is derived from a study of shared clonotypes between healthy human individuals. For the study at large: Used for every donor were three CD4 naive, three CD4 memory, two CD8 naive and one CD8 memory plate. Study-wide points: Only blood was sampled; tissue repertoires likely differ.

This CDR3 has 18 residues. CDR1 and CDR2 (germline): SGHRS, YFSETQ. V was clipped by 3 bases and J by 3 bases, with 19 bases between them. The authors ran the assay at deep level. This table comes from immunoSEQ multiplex PCR, and its TCRdb copy is limited to in-frame clones, with some not included. The sample records some 2,400,000 clones, under 97% being singletons. The CD4+ fraction was divided into a CD45RA+ naive subset and a CD45RA-negative memory subset. The rearrangement joins TRBV5-1 to TRBJ2-6; D is possibly TRBD1 (6 bases). The sample was naive CD4+ T cells sorted from blood. Subset here: CD45RA+ positively selected. The receptor was derived from a man younger than 30 in good health. The CDR3 DNA reads as TGCGCCAGCAGCTACTCAGGGGATGGAGGAGATGGGGCCAACGTCCTGACTTTC. Encoded protein: CASSYSGDGGDGANVLTF.